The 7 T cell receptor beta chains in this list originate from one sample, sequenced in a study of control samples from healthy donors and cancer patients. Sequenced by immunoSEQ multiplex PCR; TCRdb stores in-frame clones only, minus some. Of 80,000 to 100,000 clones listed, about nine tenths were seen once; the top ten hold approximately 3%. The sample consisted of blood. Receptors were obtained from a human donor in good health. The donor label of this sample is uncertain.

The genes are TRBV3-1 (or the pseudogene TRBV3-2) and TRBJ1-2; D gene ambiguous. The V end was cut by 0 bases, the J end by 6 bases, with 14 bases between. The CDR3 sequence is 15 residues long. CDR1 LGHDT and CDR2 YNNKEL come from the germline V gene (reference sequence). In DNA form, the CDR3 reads TGTGCCAGCAGCCAAGATATGACGGAGTCTCATGGCTACACCTTC. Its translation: CASSQDMTESHGYTF.

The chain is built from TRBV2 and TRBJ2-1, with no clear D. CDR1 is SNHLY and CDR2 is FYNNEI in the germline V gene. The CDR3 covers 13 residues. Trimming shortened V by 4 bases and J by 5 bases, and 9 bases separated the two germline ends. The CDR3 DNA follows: TGTGCCAGCAGTGTCAGGCAGAACAATGAGCAGTTCTTC. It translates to CASSVRQNNEQFF.

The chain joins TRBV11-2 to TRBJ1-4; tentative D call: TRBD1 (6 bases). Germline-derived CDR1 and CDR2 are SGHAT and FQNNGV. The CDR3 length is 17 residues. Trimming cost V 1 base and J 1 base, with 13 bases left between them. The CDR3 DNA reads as TGTGCCAGCAGCTTAGGCCAGGGGAGGGGAACTAATGAAAAACTGTTTTTT. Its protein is CASSLGQGRGTNEKLFF.

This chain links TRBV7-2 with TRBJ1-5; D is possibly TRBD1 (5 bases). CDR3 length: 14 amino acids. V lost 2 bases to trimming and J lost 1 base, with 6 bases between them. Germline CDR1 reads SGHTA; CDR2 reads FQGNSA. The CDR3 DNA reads TGTGCCAGCAGCTTACAGGGCAGCAATCAGCCCCAGCATTTT. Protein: CASSLQGSNQPQHF.

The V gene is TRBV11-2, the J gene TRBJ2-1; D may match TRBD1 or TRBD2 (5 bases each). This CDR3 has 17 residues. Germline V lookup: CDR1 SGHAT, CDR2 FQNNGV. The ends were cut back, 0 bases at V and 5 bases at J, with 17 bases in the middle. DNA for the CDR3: TGTGCCAGCAGCTTAGATTTCGGGGCGTTAAAAAACAATGAGCAGTTCTTC. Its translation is CASSLDFGALKNNEQFF.

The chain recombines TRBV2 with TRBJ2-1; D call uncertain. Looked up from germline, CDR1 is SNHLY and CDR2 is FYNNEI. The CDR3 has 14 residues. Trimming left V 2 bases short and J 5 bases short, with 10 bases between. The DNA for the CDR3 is TGTGCCAGCAGTGAACGGATGGGCAACAATGAGCAGTTCTTC. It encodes CASSERMGNNEQFF.

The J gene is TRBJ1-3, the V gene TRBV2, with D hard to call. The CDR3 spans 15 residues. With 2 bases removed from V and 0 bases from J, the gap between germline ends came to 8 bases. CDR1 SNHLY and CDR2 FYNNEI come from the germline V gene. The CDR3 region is CASSELGSSGNTIYF. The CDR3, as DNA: TGTGCCAGCAGTGAACTCGGAAGCTCTGGAAACACCATATATTTT.